Listed below are T cell receptor beta chains from one sample, sequenced in a study of blood T cell repertoires in COVID-19. TCRdb's table, derived via immunoSEQ multiplex PCR, lists solely in-frame clones and lacks some. Of 200,000 to 300,000 clones listed, 75% to 85% are singletons. The sample comprised peripheral blood. These receptors all come from a man aged 35 to 55 who had recovered from COVID-19. CDR3s include the opening cysteine and the closing phenylalanine or tryptophan. A D gene is named only where the DNA matches it firmly. Clone size is stated in some rows and not others, as once, few, many or a class when expanded.

v_call: TRBV6-5
d_call: -
clone_size: -
j_call: TRBJ2-7
cdr3_aa: CASSYGPGRDSYEQYF
cdr3_nt: TGTGCCAGCAGTTACGGTCCGGGGCGGGACTCCTACGAGCAGTACTTC

v_call: TRBV14
d_call: -
clone_size: -
j_call: TRBJ1-4
cdr3_aa: CASRLYEKLFF
cdr3_nt: TGTGCCAGCAGGCTATATGAAAAACTGTTTTTT

v_call: TRBV7-8
d_call: TRBD2
clone_size: -
j_call: TRBJ2-7
cdr3_aa: CASSFVWTSGRQAYEQYF
cdr3_nt: TGTGCCAGCAGCTTTGTCTGGACTAGCGGGAGACAAGCCTACGAGCAGTACTTC

v_call: TRBV30
d_call: -
clone_size: -
j_call: TRBJ1-5
cdr3_aa: CAWSLAVNQPQHF
cdr3_nt: TGTGCCTGGAGTTTGGCAGTAAATCAGCCCCAGCATTTT

v_call: TRBV2
d_call: -
clone_size: -
j_call: TRBJ2-1
cdr3_aa: CASSRQRGGTYNEQFF
cdr3_nt: TGTGCCAGCAGCCGTCAGAGGGGGGGGACCTACAATGAGCAGTTCTTC

v_call: TRBV6-2/TRBV6-3
d_call: -
clone_size: once
j_call: TRBJ1-1
cdr3_aa: CASSSNRANTEAFF
cdr3_nt: TGTGCCAGCAGCTCGAACAGGGCGAACACTGAAGCTTTCTTT

v_call: TRBV5-1
d_call: TRBD2
clone_size: -
j_call: TRBJ2-3
cdr3_aa: CASSLAISSGDTDTQYF
cdr3_nt: TGCGCCAGCAGCTTGGCGATTTCTAGCGGGGACACAGATACGCAGTATTTT

v_call: TRBV18
d_call: TRBD1
clone_size: -
j_call: TRBJ1-5
cdr3_aa: CASSEGQGVYQPQHF
cdr3_nt: TGTGCCAGCTCGGAGGGACAGGGGGTGTATCAGCCCCAGCATTTT

v_call: TRBV6-5
d_call: -
clone_size: -
j_call: TRBJ1-2
cdr3_aa: CASSYSRQNYGYTF
cdr3_nt: TGTGCCAGCAGTTACTCGAGGCAGAACTATGGCTACACCTTC

v_call: TRBV21-1
d_call: -
clone_size: -
j_call: TRBJ2-1
cdr3_aa: CASSSPFPRGQGSYNEQFF
cdr3_nt: TGTGCCAGCAGCTCACCTTTCCCGAGGGGACAGGGTTCTTACAATGAGCAGTTCTTC

v_call: TRBV5-6
d_call: TRBD1
clone_size: -
j_call: TRBJ1-1
cdr3_aa: CASSWGDRDTEAFF
cdr3_nt: TGTGCCAGCAGCTGGGGGGACAGAGACACTGAAGCTTTCTTT

v_call: TRBV6-5
d_call: -
clone_size: -
j_call: TRBJ1-5
cdr3_aa: CASVWGRNNQPQHF
cdr3_nt: TGTGCCAGCGTATGGGGCCGGAACAATCAGCCCCAGCATTTT

v_call: TRBV12-3/TRBV12-4
d_call: -
clone_size: -
j_call: TRBJ1-4
cdr3_aa: CASKKQGTEKLFF
cdr3_nt: TGTGCCAGCAAGAAGCAGGGGACTGAAAAACTGTTTTTT

v_call: TRBV6-1
d_call: -
clone_size: -
j_call: TRBJ2-5
cdr3_aa: CASTSYRETQYF
cdr3_nt: TGTGCCAGCACCTCCTACCGGGAGACCCAGTACTTC

v_call: TRBV11-3
d_call: -
clone_size: -
j_call: TRBJ2-7
cdr3_aa: CASSRGQQYEQYF
cdr3_nt: TGTGCCAGCAGCCGGGGTCAACAATACGAGCAGTACTTC

v_call: TRBV11-2
d_call: -
clone_size: -
j_call: TRBJ2-1
cdr3_aa: CASSVLMNEQFF
cdr3_nt: TGTGCCAGCAGCGTACTGATGAATGAGCAGTTCTTC

v_call: TRBV5-4
d_call: TRBD2
clone_size: -
j_call: TRBJ2-7
cdr3_aa: CASSVISGGSYEQYF
cdr3_nt: TGTGCCAGCAGCGTGATTAGCGGGGGGAGCTACGAGCAGTACTTC

v_call: TRBV30
d_call: TRBD1
clone_size: few
j_call: TRBJ2-7
cdr3_aa: CAWNYRIRRDRVAYEQYF
cdr3_nt: TGTGCCTGGAACTACCGAATCCGCCGGGACAGGGTGGCCTACGAGCAGTACTTC

v_call: TRBV12-2
d_call: -
clone_size: -
j_call: TRBJ2-2
cdr3_aa: CALFRRGGIRLNTGELFF
cdr3_nt: TGTGCACTTTTTAGGCGGGGGGGCATTCGCCTTAACACCGGGGAGCTGTTTTTT

v_call: TRBV14
d_call: TRBD2
clone_size: -
j_call: TRBJ2-1
cdr3_aa: CASSQVGLAGYNEQFF
cdr3_nt: TGTGCCAGCAGCCAGGTCGGACTAGCGGGTTACAATGAGCAGTTCTTC

v_call: TRBV6-6
d_call: TRBD1
clone_size: once
j_call: TRBJ2-7
cdr3_aa: CASSPGQGRHEQYF
cdr3_nt: TGTGCCAGCAGTCCCGGACAGGGGAGGCACGAGCAGTACTTC

v_call: TRBV9
d_call: TRBD2
clone_size: -
j_call: TRBJ2-1
cdr3_aa: CASSVGGGAANEQFF
cdr3_nt: TGTGCCAGCAGCGTTGGCGGGGGGGCCGCCAATGAGCAGTTCTTC

v_call: TRBV29-1
d_call: -
clone_size: -
j_call: TRBJ2-7
cdr3_aa: CSVELSYEQYF
cdr3_nt: TGCAGCGTTGAACTCTCCTACGAGCAGTACTTC

v_call: TRBV7-9
d_call: TRBD2
clone_size: once
j_call: TRBJ2-7
cdr3_aa: CASSPGGRTYEQYF
cdr3_nt: TGTGCCAGCAGCCCGGGGGGAAGAACCTACGAGCAGTACTTC

v_call: TRBV5-5
d_call: TRBD1
clone_size: -
j_call: TRBJ1-2
cdr3_aa: CASSFGTGANYGYTF
cdr3_nt: TGTGCCAGCAGCTTCGGGACAGGGGCAAACTATGGCTACACCTTC

v_call: TRBV6-5
d_call: -
clone_size: -
j_call: TRBJ1-1
cdr3_aa: CASSYLRGWNTEAFF
cdr3_nt: TGTGCCAGCAGTTACCTTAGGGGGTGGAACACTGAAGCTTTCTTT

v_call: TRBV28
d_call: -
clone_size: -
j_call: TRBJ1-2
cdr3_aa: CASSLWAGDYGYTF
cdr3_nt: TGTGCCAGCAGCCTGTGGGCAGGGGACTATGGCTACACCTTC

v_call: TRBV23-1
d_call: -
clone_size: -
j_call: TRBJ1-4
cdr3_aa: CASSGAPFPIIVATNEKLFF
cdr3_nt: TGCGCCAGCAGTGGGGCCCCTTTCCCAATCATAGTTGCAACTAATGAAAAACTGTTTTTT

v_call: TRBV19
d_call: TRBD1
clone_size: -
j_call: TRBJ1-1
cdr3_aa: CASSPDRGRTEAFF
cdr3_nt: TGTGCCAGTAGTCCGGACAGGGGGCGGACTGAAGCTTTCTTT

v_call: TRBV5-1
d_call: TRBD2
clone_size: -
j_call: TRBJ2-4
cdr3_aa: CASSSPAGGNIQYF
cdr3_nt: TGCGCCAGCAGCTCGCCGGCGGGGGGAAACATTCAGTACTTC

v_call: TRBV7-2
d_call: -
clone_size: -
j_call: TRBJ1-5
cdr3_aa: CASSWLGSGAQPQHF
cdr3_nt: TGTGCCAGCAGCTGGTTAGGGAGTGGTGCTCAGCCCCAGCATTTT

v_call: TRBV28
d_call: TRBD2
clone_size: -
j_call: TRBJ2-1
cdr3_aa: CASTGGLGQGTRGNEQFF
cdr3_nt: TGTGCCAGCACGGGGGGACTAGGGCAGGGTACTCGGGGCAATGAGCAGTTCTTC

v_call: TRBV5-6
d_call: TRBD2
clone_size: -
j_call: TRBJ2-3
cdr3_aa: CASSSEMGLITDTQYF
cdr3_nt: TGTGCCAGCAGCTCCGAAATGGGACTAATCACAGATACGCAGTATTTT

v_call: TRBV14
d_call: -
clone_size: -
j_call: TRBJ2-5
cdr3_aa: CASSPNVFGTQYF
cdr3_nt: TGTGCCAGCAGCCCGAATGTTTTCGGGACCCAGTACTTC

v_call: TRBV19
d_call: -
clone_size: many
j_call: TRBJ1-5
cdr3_aa: CASTETGFQPQHF
cdr3_nt: TGTGCCAGTACCGAAACAGGGTTTCAGCCCCAGCATTTT

v_call: TRBV9
d_call: TRBD2
clone_size: -
j_call: TRBJ2-2
cdr3_aa: CASSLSGTSGSTGELFF
cdr3_nt: TGTGCCAGCAGCCTCAGCGGGACTAGCGGGAGTACTGGGGAGCTGTTTTTT

v_call: TRBV4-1
d_call: -
clone_size: -
j_call: TRBJ2-5
cdr3_aa: CASSHGGGPLTGETQYF
cdr3_nt: TGCGCCAGCAGCCATGGGGGCGGCCCCCTAACCGGAGAGACCCAGTACTTC

v_call: TRBV19
d_call: TRBD2
clone_size: -
j_call: TRBJ2-5
cdr3_aa: CASRGISAGGRETQYF
cdr3_nt: TGTGCCAGTAGAGGCATTTCAGCGGGAGGACGAGAGACCCAGTACTTC

v_call: TRBV19
d_call: TRBD1
clone_size: once
j_call: TRBJ2-1
cdr3_aa: CASAPGQGGNYNEQFF
cdr3_nt: TGTGCCAGTGCCCCGGGACAGGGTGGTAATTACAATGAGCAGTTCTTC

v_call: TRBV6-5
d_call: -
clone_size: -
j_call: TRBJ2-7
cdr3_aa: CASSSPGQSYEQYF
cdr3_nt: TGTGCCAGCAGTTCCCCGGGACAATCCTACGAGCAGTACTTC

v_call: TRBV7-2
d_call: -
clone_size: once
j_call: TRBJ2-1
cdr3_aa: CASSGRRVENEQFF
cdr3_nt: TGTGCCAGCAGCGGTAGGAGGGTCGAGAATGAGCAGTTCTTC

v_call: TRBV5-1
d_call: TRBD2
clone_size: once
j_call: TRBJ2-2
cdr3_aa: CASSPLAGGNTGELFF
cdr3_nt: TGCGCCAGCAGCCCACTAGCGGGAGGGAACACCGGGGAGCTGTTTTTT

v_call: TRBV6-5
d_call: TRBD1
clone_size: -
j_call: TRBJ1-2
cdr3_aa: CASSLLSGTGNGYTF
cdr3_nt: TGTGCCAGCAGCCTTTTATCCGGGACAGGGAATGGCTACACCTTC

v_call: TRBV19
d_call: -
clone_size: -
j_call: TRBJ2-1
cdr3_aa: CASSSAAPNEQFF
cdr3_nt: TGTGCCAGTAGTAGCGCGGCTCCCAATGAGCAGTTCTTC

v_call: TRBV6-5
d_call: TRBD1
clone_size: few
j_call: TRBJ1-5
cdr3_aa: CASSSTGARQPQHF
cdr3_nt: TGTGCCAGCAGCTCGACAGGGGCACGGCAGCCCCAGCATTTT

v_call: TRBV12-3/TRBV12-4
d_call: -
clone_size: -
j_call: TRBJ2-5
cdr3_aa: CASSLFGTQYF
cdr3_nt: TGTGCCAGCAGTCTATTCGGGACCCAGTACTTC

v_call: TRBV5-1
d_call: TRBD2
clone_size: -
j_call: TRBJ2-1
cdr3_aa: CASSATSGLYNEQFF
cdr3_nt: TGCGCCAGCAGCGCAACTAGCGGGCTCTACAATGAGCAGTTCTTC

v_call: TRBV5-4
d_call: TRBD1
clone_size: -
j_call: TRBJ2-5
cdr3_aa: CASSQGAGETQYF
cdr3_nt: TGTGCCAGCAGCCAGGGGGCTGGTGAGACCCAGTACTTC